These 2 T cell receptor beta chains share one sample of origin, sequenced in a study of blood T cell repertoires in COVID-19. Profiling relied on immunoSEQ multiplex PCR, and the TCRdb table lists in-frame clones only, not all of them. The sample has about 170,000 clones, around 77% seen once; the top ten hold around 3%. Sequencing used peripheral blood. These receptors were collected from a man between 65 and 80 years old with acute or convalescent COVID-19.

The chain carries TRBV6-5 and TRBJ2-1, with 8 bases matching TRBD2. The length of the CDR3 is 15 residues. V dropped 2 bases and J dropped 5; count of bases not matched to a gene: 5. The germline V gene encodes CDR1 MNHEY and CDR2 SVGAGI. The chain's CDR3 is CASSYRGGGDNEQFF. The CDR3 nucleotides are TGTGCCAGCAGTTACCGGGGGGGAGGGGACAATGAGCAGTTCTTC.

CDR3 nucleotide sequence: TGTGCCAGCAGTTTAGGCGGCCCTAGCTCCTACGAGCAGTACTTC. This gives the protein CASSLGGPSSYEQYF. The rearrangement links TRBV27 to TRBJ2-7; no definite D call. The CDR3 length is 15 residues. CDR1 is MNHEY, CDR2 SMNVEV, per germline (reference sequence). Between the trimmed V and J ends, which lost 2 bases and 0 bases, there was a span of 11 bases.